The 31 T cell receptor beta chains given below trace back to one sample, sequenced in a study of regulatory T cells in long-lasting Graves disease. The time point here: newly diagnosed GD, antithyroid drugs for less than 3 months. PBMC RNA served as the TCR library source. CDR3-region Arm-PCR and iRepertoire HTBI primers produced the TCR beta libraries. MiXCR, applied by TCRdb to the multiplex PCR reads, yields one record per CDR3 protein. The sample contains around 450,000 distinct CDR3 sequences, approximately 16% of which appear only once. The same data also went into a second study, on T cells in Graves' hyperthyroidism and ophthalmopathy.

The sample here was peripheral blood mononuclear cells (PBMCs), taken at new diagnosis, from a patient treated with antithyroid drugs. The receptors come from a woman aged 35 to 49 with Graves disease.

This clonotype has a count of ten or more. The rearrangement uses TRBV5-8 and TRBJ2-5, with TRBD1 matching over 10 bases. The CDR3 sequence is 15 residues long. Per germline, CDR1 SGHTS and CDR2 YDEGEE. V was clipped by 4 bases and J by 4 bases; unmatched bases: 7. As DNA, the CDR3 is TGTGCCAGCAGCGTTCTCGGGACAGGGGTAGAGACCCAGTACTTC. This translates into CASSVLGTGVETQYF.

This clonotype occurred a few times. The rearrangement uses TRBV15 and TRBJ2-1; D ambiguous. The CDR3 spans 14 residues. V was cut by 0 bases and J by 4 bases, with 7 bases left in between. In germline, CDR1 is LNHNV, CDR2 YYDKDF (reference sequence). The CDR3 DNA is TGTGCCACCAGCAGAGATCCAACTTACAATGAGCAGTTCTTC. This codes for CATSRDPTYNEQFF.

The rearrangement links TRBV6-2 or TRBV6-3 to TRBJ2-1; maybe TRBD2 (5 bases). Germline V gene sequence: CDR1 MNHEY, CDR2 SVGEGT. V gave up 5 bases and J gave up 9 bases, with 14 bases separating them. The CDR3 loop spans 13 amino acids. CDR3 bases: TGTGCCAGCAGTGAAGGGAGTGGGGTTGAGCAGTTCTTC. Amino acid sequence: CASSEGSGVEQFF.

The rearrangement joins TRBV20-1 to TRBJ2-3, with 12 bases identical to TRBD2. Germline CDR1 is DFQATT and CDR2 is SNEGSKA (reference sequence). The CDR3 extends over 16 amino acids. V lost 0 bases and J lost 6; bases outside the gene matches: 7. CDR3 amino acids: CSARDLGLAGFDTQYF. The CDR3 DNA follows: TGCAGTGCTAGAGATTTAGGACTAGCGGGATTTGATACGCAGTATTTT.

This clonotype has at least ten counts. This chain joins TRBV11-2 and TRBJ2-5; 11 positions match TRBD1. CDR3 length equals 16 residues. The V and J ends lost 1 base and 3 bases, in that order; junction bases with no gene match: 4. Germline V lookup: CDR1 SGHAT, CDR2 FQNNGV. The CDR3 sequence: CASSLGPGQGEETQYF. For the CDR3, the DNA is TGTGCCAGCAGCTTAGGACCGGGACAGGGGGAAGAGACCCAGTACTTC.

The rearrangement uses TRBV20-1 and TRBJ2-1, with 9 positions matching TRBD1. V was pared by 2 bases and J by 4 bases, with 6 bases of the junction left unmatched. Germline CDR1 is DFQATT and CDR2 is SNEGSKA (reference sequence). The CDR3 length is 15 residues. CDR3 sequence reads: CSARNGTGIYNEQFF. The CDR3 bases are TGCAGTGCTAGAAACGGGACAGGGATTTACAATGAGCAGTTCTTC.

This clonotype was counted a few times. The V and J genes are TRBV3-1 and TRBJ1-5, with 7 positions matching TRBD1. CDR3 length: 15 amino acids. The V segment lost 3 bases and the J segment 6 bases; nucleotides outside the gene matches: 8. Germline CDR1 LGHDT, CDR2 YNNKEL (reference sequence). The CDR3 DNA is TGTGCCAGCAGCCACTCTGGCCCAGGGGGTCAGCCCCAGCATTTT. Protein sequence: CASSHSGPGGQPQHF.

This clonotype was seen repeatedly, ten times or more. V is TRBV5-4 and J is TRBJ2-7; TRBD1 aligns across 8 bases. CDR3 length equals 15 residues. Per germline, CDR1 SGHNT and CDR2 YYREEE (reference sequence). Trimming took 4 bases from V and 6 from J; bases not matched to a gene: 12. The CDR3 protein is CASSRPGTGRREQYF. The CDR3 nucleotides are TGTGCCAGCAGCCGCCCTGGGACAGGTCGCCGCGAGCAGTACTTC. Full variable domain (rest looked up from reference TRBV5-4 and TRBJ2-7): ETGVTQSPTHLIKTRGQQVTLRCSSQSGHNTVSWYQQALGQGPQFIFQYYREEENGRGNFPPRFSGLQFPNYSSELNVNALELDDSALYLCASSRPGTGRREQYFGPGTRLTVT.

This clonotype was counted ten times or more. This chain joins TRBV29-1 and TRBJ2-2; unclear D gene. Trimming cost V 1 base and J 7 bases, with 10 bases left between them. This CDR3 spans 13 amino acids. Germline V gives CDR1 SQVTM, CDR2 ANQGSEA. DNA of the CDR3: TGCAGCGTTGAAGCTGGGATCGGCGGGGAGCTGTTTTTT. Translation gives CSVEAGIGGELFF.

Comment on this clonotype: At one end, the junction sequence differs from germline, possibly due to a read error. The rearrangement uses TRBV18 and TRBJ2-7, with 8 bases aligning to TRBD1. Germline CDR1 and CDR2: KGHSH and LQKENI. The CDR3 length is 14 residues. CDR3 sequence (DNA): TGTGCCAGATCACCTCAGGGGGCCTCCTACGAGCAGTACTTC. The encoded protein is CARSPQGASYEQYF.

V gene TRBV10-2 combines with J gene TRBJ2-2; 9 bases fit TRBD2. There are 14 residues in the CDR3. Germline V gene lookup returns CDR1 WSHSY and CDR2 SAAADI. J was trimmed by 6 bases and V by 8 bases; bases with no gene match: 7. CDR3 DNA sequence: TGCGCCAGCTCCAGAGCGGGAGGCTCCGGGGAGCTGTTTTTT. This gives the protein CASSRAGGSGELFF.

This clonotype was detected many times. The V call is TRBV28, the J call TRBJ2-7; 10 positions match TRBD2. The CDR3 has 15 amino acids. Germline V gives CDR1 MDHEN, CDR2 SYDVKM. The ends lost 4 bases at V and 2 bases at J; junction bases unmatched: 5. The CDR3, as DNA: TGTGCCAGCAGTTCGGGGACTAGCGAGGCCTACGAGCAGTACTTC. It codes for CASSSGTSEAYEQYF. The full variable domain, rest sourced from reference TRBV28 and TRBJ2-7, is DVKVTQSSRYLVKRTGEKVFLECVQDMDHENMFWYRQDPGLGLRLIYFSYDVKMKEKGDIPEGYSVSREKKERFSLILESASTNQTSMYLCASSSGTSEAYEQYFGPGTRLTVT.

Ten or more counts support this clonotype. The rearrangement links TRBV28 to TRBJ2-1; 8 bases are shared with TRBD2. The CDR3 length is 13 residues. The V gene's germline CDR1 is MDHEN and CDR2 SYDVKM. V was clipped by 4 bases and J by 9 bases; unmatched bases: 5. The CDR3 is CASSSGGVLEQFF. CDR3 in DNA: TGTGCCAGCAGTTCGGGGGGGGTCCTTGAGCAGTTCTTC.

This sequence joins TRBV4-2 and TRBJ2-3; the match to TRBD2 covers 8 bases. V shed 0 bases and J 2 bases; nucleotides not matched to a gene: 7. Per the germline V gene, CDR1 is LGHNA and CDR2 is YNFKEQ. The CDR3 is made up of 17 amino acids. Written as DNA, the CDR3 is TGTGCCAGCAGCCAAGAAACGGGCGGGGGGAACACAGATACGCAGTATTTT. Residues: CASSQETGGGNTDTQYF.

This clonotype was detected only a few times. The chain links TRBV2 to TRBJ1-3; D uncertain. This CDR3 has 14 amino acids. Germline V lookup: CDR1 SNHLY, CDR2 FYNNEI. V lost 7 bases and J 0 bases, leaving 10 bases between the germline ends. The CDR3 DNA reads TGTGCCAGCACCCCCAGAAACTCTGGAAACACCATATATTTT. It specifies CASTPRNSGNTIYF.

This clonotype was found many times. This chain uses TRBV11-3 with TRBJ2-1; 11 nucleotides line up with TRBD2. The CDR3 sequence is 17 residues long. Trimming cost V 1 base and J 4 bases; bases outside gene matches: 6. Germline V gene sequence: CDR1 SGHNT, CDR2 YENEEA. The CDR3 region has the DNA TGTGCCAGCAGCTTAGTTACTAGCGGGAGAGGGTACAATGAGCAGTTCTTC. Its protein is CASSLVTSGRGYNEQFF.

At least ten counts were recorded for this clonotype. The CDR3 coding sequence is TGTGCCAGCAGTTTATTTACAGAGACGAACACCGGGGAGCTGTTTTTT. Its protein product is CASSLFTETNTGELFF. The chain has TRBV27 and TRBJ2-2, with no clear D. CDR1 and CDR2 from the germline V gene are MNHEY and SMNVEV (reference sequence). The CDR3 extends over 16 amino acids. V shed 1 base and J shed 0 bases, with 9 bases lying between them.

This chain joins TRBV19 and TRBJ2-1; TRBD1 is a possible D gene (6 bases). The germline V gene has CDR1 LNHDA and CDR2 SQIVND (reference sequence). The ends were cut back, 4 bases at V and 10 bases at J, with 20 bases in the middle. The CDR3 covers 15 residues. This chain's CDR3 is CASSTSTGIASEQFF. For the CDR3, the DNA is TGTGCCAGTAGTACTAGCACAGGGATAGCTTCGGAGCAGTTCTTC.

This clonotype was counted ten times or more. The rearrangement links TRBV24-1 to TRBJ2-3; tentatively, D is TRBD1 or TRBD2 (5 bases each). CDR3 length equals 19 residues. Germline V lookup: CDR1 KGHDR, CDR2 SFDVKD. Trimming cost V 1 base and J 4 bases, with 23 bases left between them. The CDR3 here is CATSDLEGRQPGSADTQYF. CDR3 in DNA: TGTGCCACCAGTGATTTAGAGGGGAGACAGCCAGGAAGCGCAGATACGCAGTATTTT.

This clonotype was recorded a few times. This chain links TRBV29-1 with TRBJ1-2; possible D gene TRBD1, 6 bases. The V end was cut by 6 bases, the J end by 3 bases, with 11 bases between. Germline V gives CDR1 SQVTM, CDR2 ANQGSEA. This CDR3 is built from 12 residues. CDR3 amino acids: CSVAGQDYGYTF. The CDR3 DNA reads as TGCAGCGTGGCGGGACAAGACTATGGCTACACCTTC.

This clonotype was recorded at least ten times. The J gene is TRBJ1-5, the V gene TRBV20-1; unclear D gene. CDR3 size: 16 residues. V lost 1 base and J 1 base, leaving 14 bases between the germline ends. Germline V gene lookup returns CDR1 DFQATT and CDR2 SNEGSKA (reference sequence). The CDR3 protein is CSARGSPGPSNQPQHF. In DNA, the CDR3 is TGCAGTGCTAGAGGGTCCCCCGGACCGAGCAATCAGCCCCAGCATTTT.

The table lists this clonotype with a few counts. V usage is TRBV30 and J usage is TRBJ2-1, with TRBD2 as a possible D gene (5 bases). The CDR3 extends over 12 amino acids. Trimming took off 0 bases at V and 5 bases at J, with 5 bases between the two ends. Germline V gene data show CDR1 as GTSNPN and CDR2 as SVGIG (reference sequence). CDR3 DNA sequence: TGTGCCTGGAGTGTCGGGGACAATGAGCAGTTCTTC. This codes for CAWSVGDNEQFF.

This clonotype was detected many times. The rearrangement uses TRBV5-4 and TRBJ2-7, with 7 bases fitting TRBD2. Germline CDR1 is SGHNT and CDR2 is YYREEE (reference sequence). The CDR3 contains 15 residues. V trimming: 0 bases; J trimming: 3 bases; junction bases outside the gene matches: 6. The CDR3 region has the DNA TGTGCCAGCAGCTTGGAGGCTAGCGGACACTACGAGCAGTACTTC. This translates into CASSLEASGHYEQYF.

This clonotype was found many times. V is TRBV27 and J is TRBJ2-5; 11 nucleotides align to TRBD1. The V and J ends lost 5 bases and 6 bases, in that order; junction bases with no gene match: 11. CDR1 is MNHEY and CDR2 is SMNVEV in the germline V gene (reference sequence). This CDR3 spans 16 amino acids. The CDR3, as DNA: TGTGCCAGCAGTCTCACAAGGACAGGGGGCATAAAGACCCAGTACTTC. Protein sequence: CASSLTRTGGIKTQYF.

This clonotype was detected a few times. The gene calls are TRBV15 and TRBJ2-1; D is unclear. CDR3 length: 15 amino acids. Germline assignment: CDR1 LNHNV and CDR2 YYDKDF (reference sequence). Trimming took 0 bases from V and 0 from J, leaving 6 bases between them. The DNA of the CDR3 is TGTGCCACCAGCAGAGAACAGAGCTCCTACAATGAGCAGTTCTTC. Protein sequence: CATSREQSSYNEQFF.

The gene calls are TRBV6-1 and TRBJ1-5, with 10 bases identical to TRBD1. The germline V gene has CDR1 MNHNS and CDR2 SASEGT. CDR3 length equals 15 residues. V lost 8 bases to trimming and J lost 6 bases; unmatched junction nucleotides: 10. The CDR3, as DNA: TGTGCCAGCCCCGGTCAGACAGGGGGCTTTCAGCCCCAGCATTTT. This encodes CASPGQTGGFQPQHF.

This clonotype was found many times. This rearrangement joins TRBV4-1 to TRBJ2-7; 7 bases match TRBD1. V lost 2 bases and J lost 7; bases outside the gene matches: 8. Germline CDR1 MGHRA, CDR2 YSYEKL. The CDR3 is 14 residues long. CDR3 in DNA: TGCGCCAGCAGCCAAAGGCCCACAGGGGAGGAGCAGTACTTC. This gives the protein CASSQRPTGEEQYF.

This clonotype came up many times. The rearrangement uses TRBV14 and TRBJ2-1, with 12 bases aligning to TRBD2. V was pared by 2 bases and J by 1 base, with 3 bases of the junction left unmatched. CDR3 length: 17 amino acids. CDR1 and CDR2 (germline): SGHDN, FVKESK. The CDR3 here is CASSQLGLAGSYNEQFF. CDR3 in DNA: TGTGCCAGCAGCCAACTTGGACTAGCGGGATCCTACAATGAGCAGTTCTTC.

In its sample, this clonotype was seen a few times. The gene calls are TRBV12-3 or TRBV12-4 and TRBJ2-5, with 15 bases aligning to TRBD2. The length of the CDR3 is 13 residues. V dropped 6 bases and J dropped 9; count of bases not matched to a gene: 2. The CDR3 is CASRGTSGRSQYF. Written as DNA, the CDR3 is TGTGCCAGCAGAGGGACTAGCGGGAGGTCCCAGTACTTC.

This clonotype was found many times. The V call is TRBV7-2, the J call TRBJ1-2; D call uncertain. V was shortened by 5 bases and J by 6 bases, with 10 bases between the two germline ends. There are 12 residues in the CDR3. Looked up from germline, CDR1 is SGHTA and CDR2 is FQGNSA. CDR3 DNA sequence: TGTGCCAGCAGCCCCCGGCGTGATGGCTACACCTTC. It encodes CASSPRRDGYTF.

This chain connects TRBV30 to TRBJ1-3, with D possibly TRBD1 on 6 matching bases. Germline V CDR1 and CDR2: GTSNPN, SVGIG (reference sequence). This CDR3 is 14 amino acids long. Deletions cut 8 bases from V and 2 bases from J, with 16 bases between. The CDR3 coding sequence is TGTGCCAGGACAGCAAAGGGGCCTGGAAACACCATATATTTT. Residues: CARTAKGPGNTIYF.